This TCR beta chain emerged from a study of cytomegalovirus exposure and HLA in healthy donors. About the research overall: Sequencing of about 179 million T cells in an earlier analysis found 95 million to 120 million unique TCR beta sequences.

V lost 5 bases, J lost 4 bases, and 3 bases stayed unmatched. Germline CDR1 ENHRY, CDR2 SYGVKD. The CDR3 is made up of 15 amino acids. Overall study results and limits: It was confirmed in vitro that three of the CMV-associated chains were specific for CMV antigens. There were several of the most significant clusters that appeared linked to common viral pathogens in a later analysis.

Concerning this clone: The antigen is unknown.

PCR was performed using 60 Vbeta and 13 Jbeta primers. The data were produced by immunoSEQ multiplex PCR, yet TCRdb's version contains in-frame clones alone and is incomplete. This sample has around 150,000 clones, with approximately 79% found just once. The origin of this receptor is a man in his forties or fifties in good health and CMV-seropositive. The source material was PBMCs. The J gene is TRBJ2-3, the V gene TRBV10-3, with 13 bases matching TRBD2. The CDR3 sequence is CAISPTSGRADTQYF. CDR3 nucleotide sequence: TGTGCCATCAGTCCCACTAGCGGGAGGGCAGATACGCAGTATTTT.